Sequencing of this T cell receptor beta chain was carried out in a study of PD-1 blockade in classical Hodgkin lymphoma. Each patient experienced a relapse that followed autologous stem cell transplantation, and brentuximab vedotin exposure varied. Sequencing used immunoSEQ multiplex PCR; TCRdb keeps in-frame clones, though not all of them. The sample lists around 35,000 clones, just over 85% occurring once. Of note for this clone: Its cognate antigen is unknown.

Study-wide points: Only CD4+ TCR diversity, not CD8+, had risen significantly by C4D1. Those achieving complete response showed baseline diversity like newly diagnosed patients. It was reported that newly diagnosed patients had less baseline TCR diversity than healthy donors.

The source material was peripheral blood mononuclear cells (PBMCs), sampled before the second cycle of nivolumab. This TCR derives from a human donor with classical Hodgkin lymphoma.

CDR3 nucleotides: TGTGCCAGCAGCTTAGCACCGGGACTAGCGGGAAGTACCTACGAGCAGTACTTC. This translates into CASSLAPGLAGSTYEQYF. The chain links TRBV7-6 to TRBJ2-7; 13 bases are a match to TRBD2. The junction had 7 bases not matched to a gene; V was cut back by 0 bases and J by 2 bases. Germline V gene data show CDR1 as SGHVS and CDR2 as FNYEAQ. The length of the CDR3 is 18 residues.